This is a list of T cell receptor beta chains from one sample in a study of T cells of healthy individuals. TCRdb redid the calling of the 5' RACE reads with MiXCR, one entry per CDR3 protein. Of nearly 100,000 distinct CDR3 sequences listed, approximately 15% were seen once; the top ten hold 6% to 8%. These receptors all come from a human donor in good health. The CDR3 runs from the conserved cysteine through the conserved F or W. The D gene is left open where the match is weak. The size of a clone is reported for some rows only, either as once, few or many, or as a class for expanded clones.

>few|15|TRBJ1-2|NA|TRBV4-1
TGCGCCAGCAGCCAAGATCCCCAGGCGTTAGCGGTACAGACCTTC
CASSQDPQALAVQTF
>many|14|TRBJ2-7|TRBD2|TRBV12-3/TRBV12-4
TGTGCCAGCAGGCGGACTAGCGGTTCCTACGAGCAGTACTTC
CASRRTSGSYEQYF
>few|13|TRBJ2-3|NA|TRBV7-3
TGTGCCAGCCGGCGGGACCCCACAGATACGCAGTATTTT
CASRRDPTDTQYF
>few|14|TRBJ1-5|TRBD1|TRBV20-1
TGCAGTGCTGGGACAGGAGGGGGCAGACAGCCCCAGCATTTT
CSAGTGGGRQPQHF
>NA|13|TRBJ2-1|TRBD2|TRBV27
TGTGCCAGCAGAACGGGAGGGCCTGTTGAGCAGTTCTTC
CASRTGGPVEQFF
>few|13|TRBJ1-2|NA|TRBV20-1
TGCAGTGCTAGGGACCCTTGGGACTATGGCTACACCTTC
CSARDPWDYGYTF
>NA|14|TRBJ1-2|NA|TRBV7-9
TGTGCCAGCAGCGGCCAAGGACAGAACTATGGCTACACCTTC
CASSGQGQNYGYTF
>NA|16|TRBJ2-7|NA|TRBV4-3
NA
CASSQDWGAGAVIGYF
>NA|14|TRBJ2-2|TRBD1|TRBV7-9
TGTGCCAGCAGCCCGGACAGGAGAGCCGGGGAGCTGTTTTTT
CASSPDRRAGELFF
>many|13|TRBJ2-1|NA|TRBV10-3
TGTGCCATCTCGGACGGAGAGGGCAATGAGCAGTTCTTC
CAISDGEGNEQFF
>NA|16|TRBJ1-1|TRBD1|TRBV6-6
TGTGCCAGCAGTTACGGTCGACAGGGGTCAAACACTGAAGCTTTCTTT
CASSYGRQGSNTEAFF
>NA|13|TRBJ1-6|NA|TRBV20-1
TGCAGTGCTAGAGAGGGGTTTAATTCACCCCTCCACTTT
CSAREGFNSPLHF
>NA|15|TRBJ2-7|TRBD2|TRBV4-3
TGCGCCAGCAGCCAAGTAGCGGGAGGCACAGGGGAGCAGTACTTC
CASSQVAGGTGEQYF
>many|14|TRBJ2-7|NA|TRBV21-1
TGTGCCAGCAGCAAAGTAGGTAATCCCTACGAGCAGTACTTC
CASSKVGNPYEQYF
>NA|12|TRBJ2-7|TRBD1|TRBV20-1
TGCAGTGCTGCGGACAGGGGGCACGAGCAGTACTTC
CSAADRGHEQYF
>few|15|TRBJ2-5|NA|TRBV7-9
TGTGCCAGCAGCCTCCCGAGAGGGGTCGGGGAGACCCAGTACTTC
CASSLPRGVGETQYF
>NA|14|TRBJ2-1|TRBD2|TRBV20-1
TGCAGTGCTAGGAGACTAGCGGGGGGGAATGAGCAGTTCTTC
CSARRLAGGNEQFF
>few|13|TRBJ1-1|NA|TRBV4-3
TGCGCCAGCAGCCAAGGCCGCGGTTATGAAGCTTTCTTT
CASSQGRGYEAFF
>many|16|TRBJ1-6|TRBD1|TRBV4-1
TGCGCCAGCAGCCTCGGACAGGGGTATGTTCATTCACCCCTCCACTTT
CASSLGQGYVHSPLHF
>NA|12|TRBJ2-1|NA|TRBV24-1
TGTGCCACCTCCCCTCGGAACAATGAGCAGTTCTTC
CATSPRNNEQFF
>few|14|TRBJ2-7|TRBD2|TRBV19
TGTGCCAGTTCCCTTGCGGGGGGGATCCACGAGCAGTACTTC
CASSLAGGIHEQYF
>NA|11|TRBJ2-7|NA|TRBV20-1
TGCAGTGCTGACACTAGGTACGAGCAGTACTTC
CSADTRYEQYF
>few|17|TRBJ2-2|TRBD1|TRBV15
TGTGCCACCAGCTCTCTCCCCCCGACAGGGTACACCGGGGAGCTGTTTTTT
CATSSLPPTGYTGELFF
>NA|13|TRBJ2-7|NA|TRBV7-2
TGTGCCAGCAGCTTAAGCAGCTCCTACGAGCAGTACTTC
CASSLSSSYEQYF
>many|13|TRBJ1-1|NA|TRBV5-5
TGTGCCAGCAGCTGGACGGTGAACACTGAAGCTTTCTTT
CASSWTVNTEAFF
>NA|13|TRBJ2-7|TRBD1|TRBV2
TGTGCCAGCAGTGGGACAGGCGTTTACGAGCAGTACTTC
CASSGTGVYEQYF
>few|16|TRBJ2-5|NA|TRBV28
TGTGCCAGCAGCCGGACGCTGCGGAAGGGCCAAGAGACCCAGTACTTC
CASSRTLRKGQETQYF
>few|12|TRBJ1-5|NA|TRBV28
TGTGCCAGCAGTTGGGGGCGTCAGCCCCAGCATTTT
CASSWGRQPQHF
>NA|10|TRBJ1-1|TRBD1|TRBV20-1
TGCAGTGCTGGGACAGAGGAAGCTTTCTTT
CSAGTEEAFF
>few|18|TRBJ1-5|NA|TRBV12-3/TRBV12-4
TGTGCCAGCAGTTTACAGGGTGGACGGGGCGCGCAGAATCAGCCCCAGCATTTT
CASSLQGGRGAQNQPQHF
>NA|14|TRBJ1-5|TRBD1|TRBV15
TGTGCCACCAGCAGCACAGGGGGCCATCAGCCCCAGCATTTT
CATSSTGGHQPQHF
>many|16|TRBJ2-5|TRBD2|TRBV24-1
TGTGCCACCAGTGATTTCCGTCTAGCGGGACAAGAGACCCAGTACTTC
CATSDFRLAGQETQYF
>NA|16|TRBJ2-3|NA|TRBV28
TGTGCCAGCAGTCCTCGCGGCCTTTTTAGCACAGATACGCAGTATTTT
CASSPRGLFSTDTQYF
>few|16|TRBJ2-7|TRBD1|TRBV25-1
TGTGCCAGCAGTGAGAGGAGGACAGGGGGCTCCCACGAGCAGTACTTC
CASSERRTGGSHEQYF
>NA|15|TRBJ2-7|TRBD1|TRBV6-5
TGTGCCAGCAGTACCCAGGACAGGGGAGCCTACGAGCAGTACTTC
CASSTQDRGAYEQYF
>NA|14|TRBJ1-5|TRBD1|TRBV7-2
TGTGCCAGCAGCTTGTGGGACAGGGGTCAGCCCCAGCATTTT
CASSLWDRGQPQHF
>NA|15|TRBJ2-2|TRBD2|TRBV19
TGTGCCAGTAGTACAATAGCGGGATTCACCGGGGAGCTGTTTTTT
CASSTIAGFTGELFF
>NA|14|TRBJ1-1|NA|TRBV20-1
TGCAGTGCTAGAGGGACAGCTTCGAACACTGAAGCTTTCTTT
CSARGTASNTEAFF
>NA|13|TRBJ2-1|TRBD2|TRBV28
TGTGCCAGCATTAGGGAGGGAGCTAATGAGCAGTTCTTC
CASIREGANEQFF
>many|14|TRBJ2-7|TRBD1|TRBV27
TGTGCCAGCAGTACCACGACAGGGGGTTACGAGCAGTACTTC
CASSTTTGGYEQYF
>few|13|TRBJ1-5|TRBD1|TRBV5-1
TGCGCCAGCAGTGGGACAGGGGGAAAGCCCCAGCATTTT
CASSGTGGKPQHF
>few|14|TRBJ2-5|NA|TRBV9
TGTGCCAGCAGCGTAGAGGCAGAGGGGGAGACCCAGTACTTC
CASSVEAEGETQYF
>NA|14|TRBJ2-1|TRBD2|TRBV4-1
TGCGCCAGCAGCCAAGGGCTAGCGGGAGATGAGCAGTTCTTC
CASSQGLAGDEQFF
>NA|14|TRBJ2-7|TRBD2|TRBV20-1
TGCACCGCCCGGGGGGGATATGGCACCTACGAGCAGTACTTC
CTARGGYGTYEQYF
>many|13|TRBJ2-1|TRBD1|TRBV11-1
TGTGCCAGCAGCTTAGGCAGGGGGCAGATTCAGTTCTTC
CASSLGRGQIQFF
>few|12|TRBJ1-4|NA|TRBV7-9
TGTGCCAGCAGCCGCGACCAGGAAAAACTGTTTTTT
CASSRDQEKLFF
>many|15|TRBJ1-5|NA|TRBV30
TGTGCCTGGAGTAGAGGGTCAGGGAACAATCAGCCCCAGCATTTT
CAWSRGSGNNQPQHF
>few|15|TRBJ1-5|NA|TRBV5-1
TGCGCCAGCAGCTTGGCCGGACAGAGAAATCAGCCCCAGCATTTT
CASSLAGQRNQPQHF
>once|13|TRBJ1-1|NA|TRBV7-3
TGTGCCAGCAGCCCTGGACAGAATTCGAAGGTTTTCTTT
CASSPGQNSKVFF
>NA|14|TRBJ2-1|NA|TRBV28
TGTGCTTTTGGCGGGGGAAGGGGGGACAATGAGCAGTTCTTC
CAFGGGRGDNEQFF
>few|16|TRBJ2-2|NA|TRBV4-3
TGCGCCAGCAGCCAAGATCGGGTAGCGAACACCGGGGAGCTGTTTTTT
CASSQDRVANTGELFF
>few|16|TRBJ2-3|NA|TRBV4-3
TGCGCCAGCAGCCAAGGGGCTTCAAGGGAGGAAGATACGCAGTATTTT
CASSQGASREEDTQYF
>many|15|TRBJ2-7|NA|TRBV12-3/TRBV12-4
TGTGCCAGCAGTTTAGAGGGGACGTCCCTCTACGAGCAGTACTTC
CASSLEGTSLYEQYF